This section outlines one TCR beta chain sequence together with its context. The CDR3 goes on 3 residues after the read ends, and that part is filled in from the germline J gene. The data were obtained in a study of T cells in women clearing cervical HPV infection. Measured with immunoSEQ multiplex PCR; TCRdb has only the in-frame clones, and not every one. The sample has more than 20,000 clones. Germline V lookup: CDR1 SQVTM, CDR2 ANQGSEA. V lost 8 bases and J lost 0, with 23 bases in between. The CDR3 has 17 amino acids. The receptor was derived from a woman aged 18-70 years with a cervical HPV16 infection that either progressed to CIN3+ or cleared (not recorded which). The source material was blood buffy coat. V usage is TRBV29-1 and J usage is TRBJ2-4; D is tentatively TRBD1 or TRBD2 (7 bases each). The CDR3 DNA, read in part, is TGCAGCACCCAGGGAGGGGGCAGCCATCTAGCCAAAAACATT. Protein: CSTQGGGSHLAKNI. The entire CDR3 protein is CSTQGGGSHLAKNIQYF.